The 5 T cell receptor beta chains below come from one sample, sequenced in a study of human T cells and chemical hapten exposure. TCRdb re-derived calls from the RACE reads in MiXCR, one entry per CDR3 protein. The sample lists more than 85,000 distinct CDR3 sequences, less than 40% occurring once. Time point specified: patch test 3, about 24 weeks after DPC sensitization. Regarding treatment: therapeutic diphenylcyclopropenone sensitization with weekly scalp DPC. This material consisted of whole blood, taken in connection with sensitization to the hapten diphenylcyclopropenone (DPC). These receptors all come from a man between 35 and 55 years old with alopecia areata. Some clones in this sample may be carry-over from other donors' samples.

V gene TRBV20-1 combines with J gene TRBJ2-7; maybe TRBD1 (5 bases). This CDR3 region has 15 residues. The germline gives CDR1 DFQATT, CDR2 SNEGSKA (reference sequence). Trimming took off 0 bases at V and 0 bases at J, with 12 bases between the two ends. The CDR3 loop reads CSARDQGQSSYEQYV. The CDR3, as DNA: TGCAGTGCTAGAGATCAGGGCCAGAGCTCCTACGAGCAGTACGTC.

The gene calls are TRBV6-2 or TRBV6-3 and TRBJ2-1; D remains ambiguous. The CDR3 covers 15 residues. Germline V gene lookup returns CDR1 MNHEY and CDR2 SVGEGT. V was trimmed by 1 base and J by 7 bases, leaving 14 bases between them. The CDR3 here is CASSYYRQLQNEQFF. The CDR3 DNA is TGTGCCAGCAGTTACTATCGGCAGCTCCAGAATGAGCAGTTCTTC.

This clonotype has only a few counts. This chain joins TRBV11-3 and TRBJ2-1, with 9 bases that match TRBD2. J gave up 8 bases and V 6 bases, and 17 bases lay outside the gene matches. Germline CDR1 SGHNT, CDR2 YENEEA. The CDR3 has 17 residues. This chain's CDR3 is CASSPLGGRASVHEQFF. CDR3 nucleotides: TGTGCCAGCAGTCCCCTGGGCGGGAGGGCCAGCGTCCATGAGCAGTTCTTC.

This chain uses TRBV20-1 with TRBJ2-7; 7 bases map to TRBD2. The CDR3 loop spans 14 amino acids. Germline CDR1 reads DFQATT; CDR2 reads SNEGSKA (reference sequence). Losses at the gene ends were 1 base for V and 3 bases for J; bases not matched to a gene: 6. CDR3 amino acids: CSARAPLADYEQYF. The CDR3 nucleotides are TGCAGTGCTAGAGCCCCCCTAGCGGACTACGAGCAGTACTTC.

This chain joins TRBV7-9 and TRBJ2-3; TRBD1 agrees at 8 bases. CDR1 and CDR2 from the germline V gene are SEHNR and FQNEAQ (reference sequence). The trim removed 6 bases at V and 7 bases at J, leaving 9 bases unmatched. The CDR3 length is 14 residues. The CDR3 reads CASRPDRGVNTQYF. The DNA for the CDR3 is TGTGCCAGCAGGCCCGACAGGGGAGTGAATACGCAGTATTTT.